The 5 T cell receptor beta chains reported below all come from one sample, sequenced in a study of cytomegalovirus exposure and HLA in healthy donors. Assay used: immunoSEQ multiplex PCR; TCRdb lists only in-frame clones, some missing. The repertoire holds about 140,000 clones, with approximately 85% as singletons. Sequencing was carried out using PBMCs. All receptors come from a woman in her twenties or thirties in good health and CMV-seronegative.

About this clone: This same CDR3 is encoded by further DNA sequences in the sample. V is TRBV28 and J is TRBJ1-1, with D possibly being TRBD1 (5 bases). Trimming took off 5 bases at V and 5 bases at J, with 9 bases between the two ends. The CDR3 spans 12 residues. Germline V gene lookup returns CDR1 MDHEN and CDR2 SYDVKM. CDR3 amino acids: CASSLAGTEAFF. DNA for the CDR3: TGTGCCAGCAGTCTGGCAGGGACTGAAGCTTTCTTT.

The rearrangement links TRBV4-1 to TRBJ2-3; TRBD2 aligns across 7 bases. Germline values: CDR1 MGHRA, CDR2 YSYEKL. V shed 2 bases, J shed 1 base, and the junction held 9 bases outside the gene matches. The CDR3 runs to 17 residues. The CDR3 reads CASSQKGLGGGTDTQYF. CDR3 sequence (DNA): TGCGCCAGCAGCCAAAAGGGGCTTGGGGGGGGCACAGATACGCAGTATTTT.

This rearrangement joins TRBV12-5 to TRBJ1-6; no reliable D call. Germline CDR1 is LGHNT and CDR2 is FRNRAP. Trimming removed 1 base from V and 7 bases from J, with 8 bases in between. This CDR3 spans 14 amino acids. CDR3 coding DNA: TGTGCTAGTGGTTTGGCACAATACAATTCACCCCTCCACTTT. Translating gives CASGLAQYNSPLHF.

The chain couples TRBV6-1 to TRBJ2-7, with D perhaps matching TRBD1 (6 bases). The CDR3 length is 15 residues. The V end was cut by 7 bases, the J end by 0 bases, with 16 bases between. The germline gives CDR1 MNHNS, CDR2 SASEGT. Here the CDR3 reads CASTPWRTDSYEQYF. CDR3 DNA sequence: TGTGCCAGCACCCCCTGGAGGACAGACTCCTACGAGCAGTACTTC.

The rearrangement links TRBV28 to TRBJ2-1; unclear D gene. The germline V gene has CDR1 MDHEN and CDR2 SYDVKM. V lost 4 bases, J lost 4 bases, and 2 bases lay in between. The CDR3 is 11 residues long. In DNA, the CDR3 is TGTGCCAGCAGTTCATACAATGAGCAGTTCTTC. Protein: CASSSYNEQFF.